These 30 T cell receptor beta chains originate from one sample sequenced in a study of cytomegalovirus exposure and HLA in healthy donors. It was with 60 Vbeta and 13 Jbeta primers that the PCR ran. Clones were sequenced by immunoSEQ multiplex PCR, and TCRdb holds only the in-frame ones, with some missing. The sample's table shows 50,000 to 70,000 clones. What was sequenced was PBMCs. All receptors derive from a male donor in good health and CMV-seronegative.

Concerning this clone itself: The junction does not match germline at one end; this may be a read error. This rearrangement joins TRBV5-1 to TRBJ1-6; TRBD1 agrees at 7 bases. The CDR3 covers 15 residues. In germline, CDR1 is SGHRS, CDR2 YFSETQ. The CDR3 region is CASSLGQGGRSHLHF. CDR3 DNA sequence: TGCGCCAGCAGCTTGGGTCAGGGGGGCAGATCACACCTCCACTTT. The full variable domain, with the rest looked up from reference TRBV5-1 and TRBJ1-6, is KAGVTQTPRYLIKTRGQQVTLSCSPISGHRSVSWYQQTPGQGLQFLFEYFSETQRNKGNFPGRFSGRQFSNSRSEMNVSTLELGDSALYLCASSLGQGGRSHLHFGNGTRLTVT.

The CDR3 coding sequence is TGTGCCAGCAGCAAAACGAAAGAGACTAGCGAGAACTACAATGAGCAGTTCTTC. This translates into CASSKTKETSENYNEQFF. The gene calls are TRBV21-1 and TRBJ2-1; the table names TRBD2, a call not compared with the DNA. TRBV21-1 corresponds to a pseudogene. The CDR3 is 18 residues long.

The chain couples TRBV5-3 to TRBJ2-7; TRBD1 might be the D (6 bases). TRBV5-3 has ORF status, its function being uncertain. V lost 0 bases to trimming and J lost 0 bases, with 13 bases between them. This CDR3 is 16 amino acids long. The CDR3 DNA reads TGTGCCAGAAGCTTGGGGGAAGGGGGTATCTCCTACGAGCAGTACTTC. Residues: CARSLGEGGISYEQYF.

The V gene is TRBV27, the J gene TRBJ1-5; 9 nucleotides line up with TRBD1. V shed 3 bases, J shed 7 bases, and the junction held 4 bases outside the gene matches. CDR1 and CDR2 (germline): MNHEY, SMNVEV (reference sequence). This CDR3 has 14 residues. The CDR3 nucleotides read TGTGCCAGCAGTTTTTCAGGGACAGGGCAGCCCCAGCATTTT. Its protein is CASSFSGTGQPQHF.

The chain joins TRBV6-5 to TRBJ2-2, with 8 bases identical to TRBD1. V lost 7 bases and J lost 3; bases outside the gene matches: 4. Germline loops: CDR1 MNHEY, CDR2 SVGAGI. This CDR3 has 14 amino acids. Written as DNA, the CDR3 is TGTGCCAGCATCGGACAGGGTTACACCGGGGAGCTGTTTTTT. This codes for CASIGQGYTGELFF.

As for this clone: Germline is not matched at one junction end, which may reflect a read error. V usage is TRBV28 and J usage is TRBJ2-3; TRBD2 might be the D (7 bases). The CDR3 totals 14 residues. CDR1 is MDHEN and CDR2 is SYDVKM in the germline V gene. CDR3 protein: CASSRGGSTDKQYF. As DNA, the CDR3 is TGTGCCAGCAGTAGGGGGGGGAGCACAGATAAGCAGTATTTT.

The chain employs TRBV6-5 and TRBJ2-5; D is unresolved. TRBJ2-7 explains the end of the DNA better; the J call may be wrong. The germline V gene has CDR1 MNHEY and CDR2 SVGAGI. CDR3 length: 13 amino acids. CDR3 amino acids: CASSSYAAYEQYF. The CDR3, as DNA: TGTGCCAGCAGTTCCTACGCCGCCTACGAGCAGTACTTC.

The chain carries TRBV19 and TRBJ2-2; 9 bases are shared with TRBD2. Germline CDR1 LNHDA, CDR2 SQIVND (reference sequence). This CDR3 is built from 19 residues. V lost 4 bases, J lost 5 bases, and 17 bases stayed unmatched. CDR3 sequence reads: CASSKAQGVAGVQTGELFF. The CDR3 region has the DNA TGTGCCAGTAGTAAGGCCCAGGGAGTAGCGGGAGTGCAGACCGGGGAGCTGTTTTTT. Using reference TRBV19 and TRBJ2-2 for the parts outside the CDR3, the full variable domain is DGGITQSPKYLFRKEGQNVTLSCEQNLNHDAMYWYRQDPGQGLRLIYYSQIVNDFQKGDIAEGYSVSREKKESFPLTVTSAQKNPTAFYLCASSKAQGVAGVQTGELFFGEGSRLTVL.

J is TRBJ2-7 and V is TRBV6-6; 7 nucleotides line up with TRBD1. Germline trimming cut 3 bases from V and 2 bases from J; bases unmatched to any gene: 4. The CDR3 spans 14 residues. Looked up from germline, CDR1 is MNHNY and CDR2 is SVGAGI (reference sequence). CDR3 amino acids: CASSYRGPPYEQYF. The CDR3 coding sequence is TGTGCCAGCAGTTATAGGGGGCCTCCCTACGAGCAGTACTTC.

The V gene is TRBV4-2, the J gene TRBJ1-2; perhaps TRBD1 as D (6 bases). This CDR3 comprises 13 residues. In germline, CDR1 is LGHNA, CDR2 YNFKEQ. Trimming pared 2 bases from V and 7 bases from J, leaving 11 bases between. The CDR3 is CASSQLQGTGYTF. In DNA, the CDR3 is TGTGCCAGCAGCCAACTACAGGGAACTGGCTACACCTTC.

This rearrangement joins TRBV7-2 to TRBJ2-5, with 8 bases matching TRBD2. The germline CDR1 and CDR2 sequences are SGHTA and FQGNSA. The CDR3 totals 14 residues. The J segment lost 5 bases and the V segment lost 4 bases, leaving 6 bases of the junction unmatched. The CDR3 loop reads CASSSGTRGETQYF. For the CDR3, the DNA is TGTGCCAGCAGCTCCGGGACTAGGGGGGAGACCCAGTACTTC.

The chain recombines TRBV7-3 with TRBJ2-1; D not certain. CDR1 is SGHTA, CDR2 FQGTGA, per germline. The germline V and J ends were trimmed by 1 base and 5 bases, with 9 bases remaining between them. There are 14 residues in the CDR3. The CDR3 is CASSLSPGNNEQFF. In nucleotides, the CDR3 is TGTGCCAGCAGCTTAAGCCCAGGAAACAATGAGCAGTTCTTC. Full variable domain (outside the CDR3, taken from reference TRBV7-3 and TRBJ2-1): GAGVSQTPSNKVTEKGKYVELRCDPISGHTALYWYRQSLGQGPEFLIYFQGTGAADDSGLPNDRFFAVRPEGSVSTLKIQRTERGDSAVYLCASSLSPGNNEQFFGPGTRLTVL.

In DNA, the CDR3 is TGTGCCAGCAGCCAAAACCGGGGTAACGAGCAGTACTTC. Translating gives CASSQNRGNEQYF. The chain recombines TRBV16 with TRBJ2-7, with a possible D match to TRBD2 (5 bases). The CDR3 runs 13 residues. Per germline, CDR1 KGHSY and CDR2 FQNENV. The V end lost 2 bases, the J end lost 5 bases, and 10 bases lay between the germline ends.

The V and J genes are TRBV6-4 and TRBJ1-5; D may be TRBD1 (6 bases). CDR3 size: 14 residues. The germline CDR1 and CDR2 sequences are MRHNA and SNTAGT. V dropped 4 bases and J dropped 8 bases, with 15 bases sitting between them. This CDR3 is CASSVGGGAEPQHF. The CDR3 region has the DNA TGTGCCAGCAGTGTAGGAGGGGGGGCAGAGCCCCAGCATTTT.

As for this clone: One end of the junction varies from germline; a read error may be responsible. The chain combines TRBV5-1 with TRBJ2-7; 10 bases fit TRBD1. The length of the CDR3 is 13 residues. Germline assignment: CDR1 SGHRS and CDR2 YFSETQ. Written as DNA, the CDR3 is TGCGCCAGCAGTGAGGACAGGGGGGACGAGCAGTCCTTC. It translates to CASSEDRGDEQSF.

This chain connects TRBV5-4 to TRBJ2-1; 8 nucleotides agree with TRBD2. Trimming cost V 0 bases and J 5 bases; bases outside gene matches: 16. Germline CDR1 reads SGHNT; CDR2 reads YYREEE (reference sequence). The CDR3 consists of 19 residues. CDR3 coding DNA: TGTGCCAGCAGCTTGGCCCCGGGGATTAGCGGGGTCGGTAACAATGAGCAGTTCTTC. Translated, it gives CASSLAPGISGVGNNEQFF.

V is TRBV27 and J is TRBJ2-7; TRBD1 matches at 8 bases. The CDR3 runs to 15 residues. Germline trimming cut 3 bases from V and 1 base from J; bases unmatched to any gene: 5. Germline CDR1 and CDR2: MNHEY and SMNVEV (reference sequence). The CDR3 DNA follows: TGTGCCAGCAGTTTCGGACAGGGTCTTTCCTACGAGCAGTACTTC. It encodes CASSFGQGLSYEQYF.

The chain has TRBV6-1 and TRBJ2-4; 8 bases are a match to TRBD2. Germline trimming cut 3 bases from V and 2 bases from J; bases unmatched to any gene: 15. The CDR3 loop spans 19 amino acids. Per germline, CDR1 MNHNS and CDR2 SASEGT. CDR3 bases: TGTGCCAGCAGTGATCGGTTGTACGGGGGGGCCGTATCCAAAAACATTCAGTACTTC. Its translation: CASSDRLYGGAVSKNIQYF.

The rearrangement links TRBV27 to TRBJ1-2, with D maybe TRBD1 (5 bases). V dropped 3 bases and J dropped 3 bases, with 11 bases sitting between them. This CDR3 contains 14 residues. The V gene's germline CDR1 is MNHEY and CDR2 SMNVEV (reference sequence). DNA of the CDR3: TGTGCCAGCAGTTTGTCGGGGGGATACTATGGCTACACCTTC. It encodes CASSLSGGYYGYTF.

The rearrangement joins TRBV2 to TRBJ2-1; D might be TRBD1 (7 bases). The CDR3 extends over 15 amino acids. Germline CDR1 and CDR2: SNHLY and FYNNEI. Trimming pared 5 bases from V and 5 bases from J, leaving 16 bases between. CDR3 residues: CASSIQGGRHNEQFF. CDR3 DNA: TGTGCCAGCAGTATCCAGGGGGGACGGCACAATGAGCAGTTCTTC.

Turning to this clone: Germline and junction disagree at one end, which may indicate a read error. The chain uses TRBV4-2 and TRBJ2-5, with 9 bases identical to TRBD2. Germline V gives CDR1 LGHNA, CDR2 YNFKEQ. CDR3 length: 15 residues. CDR3 loop: CASSRAGGREENQYF. The CDR3 nucleotides read TGTGCCAGCAGCCGAGCGGGGGGCCGGGAAGAGAACCAGTACTTC.

The J gene is TRBJ2-7, the V gene TRBV7-6, with 8 bases matching TRBD2. The length of the CDR3 is 15 residues. Germline CDR1 and CDR2: SGHVS and FNYEAQ. J lost 7 bases, V lost 5 bases, and 13 bases had no gene match. In nucleotides, the CDR3 is TGTGCCAGCAGCGCGTGGGGACTAGATCCTAGGGAGCAGTACTTC. Its translation is CASSAWGLDPREQYF. The complete variable domain, with remaining parts taken from reference TRBV7-6 and TRBJ2-7, reads GAGVSQSPRYKVTKRGQDVALRCDPISGHVSLYWYRQALGQGPEFLTYFNYEAQQDKSGLPNDRFSAERPEGSISTLTIQRTEQRDSAMYRCASSAWGLDPREQYFGPGTRLTVT.

The CDR3 DNA is TGTGCCAGCAGCTTAGAGGGGACTAGCGGTGCCTACGAGCAGTACTTC. Translating it yields CASSLEGTSGAYEQYF. This rearrangement joins TRBV7-8 to TRBJ2-7; 11 positions agree with TRBD2. The junction had 4 bases not matched to a gene; V was cut back by 1 base and J by 2 bases. In germline, CDR1 is SGHVS, CDR2 FQNEAQ. The CDR3 is 16 residues long. The full variable domain, with the rest looked up from reference TRBV7-8 and TRBJ2-7, is GAGVSQSPRYKVAKRGQDVALRCDPISGHVSLFWYQQALGQGPEFLTYFQNEAQLDKSGLPSDRFFAERPEGSVSTLKIQRTQQEDSAVYLCASSLEGTSGAYEQYFGPGTRLTVT.

The chain couples TRBV28 to TRBJ2-7; TRBD2 matches 7 bases. CDR3 size: 17 residues. Germline loops: CDR1 MDHEN, CDR2 SYDVKM. J was trimmed by 5 bases and V by 6 bases; bases with no gene match: 19. The CDR3 spells CASSPAGSGGMKNEQYF. The CDR3 bases are TGTGCCAGCAGCCCCGCGGGTTCGGGAGGCATGAAGAACGAGCAGTACTTC. Based on the CDR3 plus reference TRBV28 and TRBJ2-7, the full variable domain is DVKVTQSSRYLVKRTGEKVFLECVQDMDHENMFWYRQDPGLGLRLIYFSYDVKMKEKGDIPEGYSVSREKKERFSLILESASTNQTSMYLCASSPAGSGGMKNEQYFGPGTRLTVT.

The rearrangement uses TRBV5-6 and TRBJ2-7; D gene uncertain. CDR1 and CDR2 (germline): SGHDT, YYEEEE. The V end was cut by 0 bases, the J end by 1 base, with 8 bases between. CDR3 length: 14 amino acids. CDR3 nucleotides: TGTGCCAGCAGCTTGGCCCCAGAATCCTACGAGCAGTACTTC. This translates into CASSLAPESYEQYF.

The gene calls are TRBV28 and TRBJ1-2; no reliable D call. V was trimmed by 6 bases and J by 3 bases, leaving 20 bases between them. The CDR3 sequence is 16 residues long. Looked up from germline, CDR1 is MDHEN and CDR2 is SYDVKM. CDR3 region: CASRQSDGATDYGYTF. CDR3 coding DNA: TGTGCCAGCAGGCAGAGCGACGGCGCCACCGACTATGGCTACACCTTC.

V gene TRBV5-6 combines with J gene TRBJ1-2; D might be TRBD1 (5 bases). The germline V and J ends were trimmed by 3 bases and 4 bases, with 13 bases remaining between them. The CDR3 totals 14 residues. Germline lookup yields CDR1 SGHDT and CDR2 YYEEEE. Here the CDR3 DNA reads TGTGCCAGCAGCTCGAAGCCAGGGATCTATGGCTACACCTTC. Protein product: CASSSKPGIYGYTF.

The chain couples TRBV4-2 to TRBJ2-3; 10 bases map to TRBD2. With 4 bases clipped from V and 5 bases from J, the junction kept 6 bases outside the gene matches. This CDR3 comprises 15 residues. The germline V gene has CDR1 LGHNA and CDR2 YNFKEQ. The CDR3 is CASSPAGGPVDTQYF. The CDR3 region has the DNA TGTGCCAGCAGCCCAGCGGGGGGGCCGGTAGATACGCAGTATTTT.

With regard to this clone: The junction departs from germline at one end; a sequencing error may be responsible. The chain combines TRBV30 with TRBJ1-5; D is unresolved. This CDR3 is 15 amino acids long. Per the germline V gene, CDR1 is GTSNPN and CDR2 is SVGIG (reference sequence). The CDR3 spells CAGSPKSLSNQHQHF. CDR3 in DNA: TGTGCCGGGAGCCCGAAGTCGCTTAGCAATCAGCACCAGCATTTT.

This chain links TRBV19 with TRBJ1-1; no firm D call. V lost 0 bases to trimming and J lost 3 bases, with 11 bases between them. Germline CDR1 reads LNHDA; CDR2 reads SQIVND (reference sequence). This CDR3 contains 15 residues. CDR3 protein: CASSIDRGAYTEAFF. The CDR3 coding sequence is TGTGCCAGTAGTATAGATCGGGGAGCATACACTGAAGCTTTCTTT.